Sequencing of this TCR beta chain was carried out in a study of monozygotic twins with inflammatory bowel disease (dated by TCRdb to between 2019 and 2020). Notes on the research overall: The full study comprised around 30 monozygotic twin pairs: nine German pairs (four IBD-concordant, five IBD-discordant) and 19 IBD-discordant Danish pairs. Each individual had, on average, about 151 000 unique TCRalpha sequences and 181 000 unique TCRbeta sequences available for analysis. The search for disease-associated traits relied mainly on comparing IBD patients with their genetically identical healthy co-twins within discordant pairs. Overall study outcomes, separate from this receptor: The results gave no support for a single strong signal or clonotype linked to IBD. Because patients were on differing immunosuppressive treatments, the repertoires may have picked up extra background noise and inter-individual variability. A decrease in TCRbeta repertoire diversity, as measured by inverse Simpson index, was observed in IBD patients compared with their healthy co-twins. No difference in repertoire similarity was observed between concordant and discordant twins, possibly owing to limited statistical power. Compared with healthy twins, IBD patients shared fewer clonotypes with other individuals, and the difference was most pronounced in patients with signs of disease activity. The analysis was unable to tell different T cell subtypes apart.

CDR1 is given as SQVTM and CDR2 as ANQGSEA, both from the germline V gene. The CDR3 has 13 amino acids, counting the end cysteine and phenylalanine. No coding sequence is recorded. Remarks on this clonotype: The specificity of this receptor is unknown.

Preparation of the library involved 5' RACE. Preparation of each TCR library used approximately 3,200 ng of total RNA. For each sample, cDNA synthesis was carried out in eight separate reactions using SMARTScribe reverse transcriptase. During cDNA synthesis, unique molecular identifiers containing a 6-nucleotide sample barcode were introduced by template switching. Two nested PCRs of approximately 16 and 10 cycles amplified the TCRalpha and TCRbeta cDNA, and bead purification followed each PCR. Before amplification, the cDNA was treated with uracil DNA-glycosylase and purified using the QIAquick PCR purification kit. The second PCR added Illumina TruSeq-compatible adapters along with sample-specific barcodes. Library quality and concentration were assessed using TapeStation and Qubit, and approximately 5 ng of each library was pooled. The pooled libraries were sequenced with 2 x 100 bp reads and custom sequencing primers on an Illumina HiSeq2500 single-index Rapid Run. Concerning the study's data processing: UMI-based consensus assembly with MiGEC version 1.2.6 was used to correct PCR and sequencing errors. MiXCR version 2.1.1 handled V(D)J alignment, clonotype assembly and CDR3 extraction. To normalise gene usage, clonotype sharing and MAIT/NKT TCR abundance, the analysis used the top 1000, 10 000 and 20 000 clonotypes per sample. After downsampling to 27 000 UMIs, diversity was calculated as the inverse Simpson index using the vegan R package. Statistical testing used paired Mann-Whitney U tests on the discordant twin pairs and applied Benjamini-Hochberg correction for multiple testing. TCRdb reprocessed the raw reads; every CDR3 protein sequence is a single record, and DNA is not supplied. The authors' filters were not applied to this entry. In this sample's table one finds over 150,000 distinct CDR3 sequences. Roughly 3% of the sample is taken by the ten largest.

From each donor, a 2.5 ml peripheral blood sample was drawn into PAXgene tubes and stored at -80 degrees C. Total RNA was isolated from whole blood with the PAXgene blood miRNA kit on an automated QIAcube, without T cell sorting. Peripheral blood from monozygotic twin pairs, either concordant or discordant for inflammatory bowel disease, underwent deep TCRalpha and TCRbeta repertoire profiling that used unique molecular barcoding. For every twin pair, smoking habits were documented, and each individual was categorised as a current, former or never smoker. The sample taken for sequencing was blood. This chain joins TRBV29-1 to TRBJ2-5; TCRdb reports TRBD1, a call that lacks DNA to check it against. The clonotype originates from a human donor with ulcerative colitis or Crohn's disease, or a healthy co-twin of an affected twin (not recorded which). The CDR3 loop reads CSVATGVQETQYF.